The 10 T cell receptor beta chains in this list originate from one sample, sequenced in a study of shared clonotypes between healthy human individuals. The method was immunoSEQ multiplex PCR; TCRdb's version includes in-frame clones alone and lacks a portion of them. The sample shows about 2.5 million clones, roughly 92% of them seen only once. Material for sequencing was naive CD4+ T cells from PBMCs. Documented subset: CD45RA+ positively selected. Receptors originate from a man younger than 35 in good health. Some clones in this sample may be carry-over from other donors' samples.

The chain links TRBV4-3 to TRBJ2-7; TRBD2 aligns across 10 bases. Germline-derived CDR1 and CDR2 are LGHNA and YSLEER. CDR3 length: 15 amino acids. J gave up 4 bases and V 1 base, and 4 bases lay outside the gene matches. The CDR3 region is CASSQVSSGSYEQYF. The CDR3 nucleotides are TGCGCCAGCAGCCAAGTGTCTAGCGGGAGTTACGAGCAGTACTTC.

This chain joins TRBV1 and TRBJ2-7. TRBV1 is designated a pseudogene. This CDR3 comprises 14 residues. The CDR3 reads CTSSKSLAFLEQYF. The DNA of the CDR3 is TGCACCAGCAGCAAGAGCCTGGCTTTCCTCGAGCAGTACTTC.

The chain joins TRBV4-1 to TRBJ1-2, with D tentatively TRBD1 (6 bases). Trimming took off 3 bases at V and 5 bases at J, with 13 bases between the two ends. The CDR3 consists of 14 residues. Germline assignment: CDR1 MGHRA and CDR2 YSYEKL. The CDR3 sequence is CASSQGTQGYGYTF. The CDR3 DNA follows: TGCGCCAGCAGCCAGGGAACCCAGGGGTATGGCTACACCTTC.

The chain employs TRBV2 and TRBJ1-2, with a tentative D call TRBD1 (5 bases). The germline V and J ends were trimmed by 6 bases and 5 bases, with 10 bases remaining between them. CDR1 is SNHLY, CDR2 FYNNEI, per germline. The CDR3 is 12 amino acids. The CDR3 protein is CASRMGGYGYTF. CDR3 nucleotides: TGTGCCAGCAGGATGGGGGGGTATGGCTACACCTTC.

The V and J genes are TRBV28 and TRBJ1-4; 8 bases map to TRBD1. This CDR3 contains 14 residues. Germline CDR1 and CDR2: MDHEN and SYDVKM. Losses at the gene ends were 5 bases for V and 3 bases for J; bases not matched to a gene: 2. CDR3 DNA sequence: TGTGCCAGCAGTCAGACAGGGGCTAATGAAAAACTGTTTTTT. It translates to CASSQTGANEKLFF.

The chain carries TRBV6-6 and TRBJ1-5, with 10 bases aligning to TRBD1. Germline CDR1 reads MNHNY; CDR2 reads SVGAGI (reference sequence). This CDR3 has 14 amino acids. Trimming removed 4 bases from V and 7 bases from J; junction bases left unmatched: 4. DNA of the CDR3: TGTGCCAGCAGTTCGGGGACAGGGGAACAGCCCCAGCATTTT. Translating gives CASSSGTGEQPQHF.

This clone occurred once. Here the CDR3 reads CASSYGRGGETQYF. CDR3 DNA: TGTGCCAGCAGCTACGGACGGGGTGGGGAGACCCAGTACTTC. This rearrangement joins TRBV7-8 to TRBJ2-5, with D tentatively TRBD2 (5 bases). This CDR3 is 14 amino acids long. Germline loops: CDR1 SGHVS, CDR2 FQNEAQ. Trimming cost V 4 bases and J 5 bases, with 14 bases left between them.

V is TRBV5-6 and J is TRBJ1-2, with D possibly matching TRBD1 (6 bases). Trimming pared 4 bases from V and 8 bases from J, leaving 18 bases between. The CDR3 loop spans 14 amino acids. CDR1 and CDR2 from the germline V gene are SGHDT and YYEEEE. This CDR3 reads CASSRRGAGRGYTF. The CDR3 coding sequence is TGTGCCAGCAGCCGCAGGGGAGCCGGCCGGGGCTACACCTTC.

This sequence joins TRBV15 and TRBJ2-7; D perhaps matches TRBD1 (6 bases). CDR1 is LNHNV, CDR2 YYDKDF, per germline (reference sequence). This CDR3 comprises 15 residues. Trimming took 3 bases from V and 1 from J, leaving 13 bases between them. CDR3 sequence reads: CATSRSRTESYEQYF. The CDR3 DNA reads TGTGCCACCAGCAGGAGCCGGACAGAATCCTACGAGCAGTACTTC.

The chain carries TRBV30 and TRBJ1-5; D remains unclear. CDR1 and CDR2 from the germline V gene are GTSNPN and SVGIG (reference sequence). The CDR3 sequence is 15 residues long. The ends were cut back, 3 bases at V and 7 bases at J, with 19 bases in the middle. The CDR3 nucleotides are TGTGCCTGGAGCCCTACGGATAGATCAAGACAGCCCCAGCATTTT. This sequence encodes CAWSPTDRSRQPQHF.